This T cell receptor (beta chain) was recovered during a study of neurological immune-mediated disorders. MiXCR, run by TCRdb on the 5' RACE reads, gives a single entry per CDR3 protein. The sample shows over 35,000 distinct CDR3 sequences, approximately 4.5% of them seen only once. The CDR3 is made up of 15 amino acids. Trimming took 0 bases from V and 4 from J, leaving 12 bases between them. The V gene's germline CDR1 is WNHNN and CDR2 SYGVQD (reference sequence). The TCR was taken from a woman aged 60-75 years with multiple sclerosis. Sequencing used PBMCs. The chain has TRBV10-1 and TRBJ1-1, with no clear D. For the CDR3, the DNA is TGCGCCAGCAGTGAGTCGACAATGGGTACCACTGAAGCTTTCTTT. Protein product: CASSESTMGTTEAFF.